The 14 T cell receptor beta chains presented below share a single source sample, sequenced in a study of blood T cell repertoires in COVID-19. The method was immunoSEQ multiplex PCR; TCRdb's version includes in-frame clones alone and lacks a portion of them. This table has 200,000 to 300,000 clones, roughly 82% appearing once. Specimen: peripheral blood. These receptors originate from a woman of 80 years or more with COVID-19, enrolled during active disease.

The chain joins TRBV19 to TRBJ2-4, with 7 positions matching TRBD1. The V gene end was trimmed by 7 bases and the J gene end by 0 bases; junction bases not matched to a gene: 18. CDR1 LNHDA and CDR2 SQIVND come from the germline V gene (reference sequence). CDR3 length: 19 amino acids. CDR3 sequence: CASTSYIGDSILAKNIQYF. The CDR3 nucleotides are TGTGCCAGTACCTCCTACATTGGGGACAGCATTCTAGCCAAAAACATTCAGTACTTC.

This clone was found a few times. The rearrangement joins TRBV5-1 to TRBJ1-5; D gene ambiguous. V lost 0 bases to trimming and J lost 5 bases, with 9 bases between them. The CDR3 loop spans 14 amino acids. From germline, CDR1 is SGHRS and CDR2 YFSETQ. This CDR3 reads CASSLDAADQPQHF. The CDR3 region has the DNA TGCGCCAGCAGCTTGGACGCGGCGGATCAGCCCCAGCATTTT.

The chain carries TRBV7-9 and TRBJ2-1; 11 positions agree with TRBD2. The CDR3 covers 15 residues. Per the germline V gene, CDR1 is SEHNR and CDR2 is FQNEAQ (reference sequence). The V and J ends lost 5 bases and 6 bases, in that order; junction bases with no gene match: 6. Written as DNA, the CDR3 is TGTGCCAGCAGCCAGGGGACTAGCGGCAGCAATGAGCAGTTCTTC. This gives the protein CASSQGTSGSNEQFF. Using reference TRBV7-9 and TRBJ2-1 for the parts outside the CDR3, the full variable domain is DTGVSQNPRHKITKRGQNVTFRCDPISEHNRLYWYRQTLGQGPEFLTYFQNEAQLEKSRLLSDRFSAERPKGSFSTLEIQRTEQGDSAMYLCASSQGTSGSNEQFFGPGTRLTVL.

The V gene is TRBV6-6, the J gene TRBJ2-1, with 9 bases that match TRBD2. The CDR3 loop spans 16 amino acids. V lost 4 bases, J lost 12 bases, and 16 bases stayed unmatched. Germline lookup yields CDR1 MNHNY and CDR2 SVGAGI (reference sequence). The CDR3 region is CASSSVMTSGEGGQFF. Written as DNA, the CDR3 is TGTGCCAGCAGTTCGGTCATGACTAGCGGTGAGGGAGGGCAGTTCTTC.

J is TRBJ1-1 and V is TRBV11-2; 10 bases agree with TRBD1. Germline CDR1 is SGHAT and CDR2 is FQNNGV. Trimming removed 4 bases from V and 1 base from J; junction bases left unmatched: 12. This CDR3 region has 18 residues. CDR3 DNA: TGTGCCAGCAGCTCAAAGCGACAGGGGGCTAATAGGAACACTGAAGCTTTCTTT. Protein sequence: CASSSKRQGANRNTEAFF.

Only a few counts were recorded for this clone. Written as DNA, the CDR3 is TGCGCCAGCAGCCAAGATCGGTCAGGGGATCAGCCCCAGCATTTT. Its translation: CASSQDRSGDQPQHF. V gene TRBV4-3 combines with J gene TRBJ1-5; TRBD1 is a possible D gene (6 bases). Looked up from germline, CDR1 is LGHNA and CDR2 is YSLEER. CDR3 size: 15 residues. V was cut by 0 bases and J by 5 bases, with 11 bases left in between.

The chain employs TRBV5-1 and TRBJ2-1; 8 bases are shared with TRBD2. Losses at the gene ends were 5 bases for V and 9 bases for J; bases not matched to a gene: 13. Germline assignment: CDR1 SGHRS and CDR2 YFSETQ. The CDR3 length is 15 residues. The CDR3 is CASSYSSTGGIEQFF. The CDR3 DNA sequence: TGCGCCAGCAGTTACTCCTCTACGGGGGGGATTGAGCAGTTCTTC.

This chain links TRBV5-4 with TRBJ2-3; TRBD2 agrees at 9 bases. The CDR3 sequence is 15 residues long. Germline trimming cut 0 bases from V and 4 bases from J; bases unmatched to any gene: 3. Germline CDR1 reads SGHNT; CDR2 reads YYREEE (reference sequence). This CDR3 is CASSLAGLAPDTQYF. The CDR3 nucleotides are TGTGCCAGCAGCTTGGCGGGACTAGCTCCAGATACGCAGTATTTT.

V gene TRBV7-2 combines with J gene TRBJ2-3, with 7 bases identical to TRBD1. V gave up 5 bases and J gave up 0 bases; unmatched junction bases: 5. In germline, CDR1 is SGHTA, CDR2 FQGNSA. The CDR3 spans 15 residues. The CDR3 DNA reads as TGTGCCAGCAGCCCACAGGGGTCTAGCACAGATACGCAGTATTTT. This sequence encodes CASSPQGSSTDTQYF.

The chain couples TRBV18 to TRBJ1-3, with TRBD1 matching over 9 bases. The CDR3 contains 13 residues. Trimming took 6 bases from V and 6 from J; bases not matched to a gene: 3. Germline V lookup: CDR1 KGHSH, CDR2 LQKENI. CDR3 region: CASSRTGVNTIYF. The CDR3 coding sequence is TGTGCCAGCTCGCGGACAGGGGTAAACACCATATATTTT.

The chain is built from TRBV5-1 and TRBJ2-1, with a weak D call TRBD1 (6 bases). Looked up from germline, CDR1 is SGHRS and CDR2 is YFSETQ. This CDR3 has 13 residues. V was trimmed by 3 bases and J by 12 bases, leaving 16 bases between them. CDR3 bases: TGCGCCAGCAGCTCTCAATTGGACAGTGGGCAGTTCTTC. Translation: CASSSQLDSGQFF.

The chain couples TRBV7-9 to TRBJ2-7; the D call may be TRBD1 or TRBD2 (6 bases each). Germline values: CDR1 SEHNR, CDR2 FQNEAQ (reference sequence). The CDR3 extends over 17 amino acids. Trimming took off 5 bases at V and 2 bases at J, with 22 bases between the two ends. CDR3 sequence reads: CASSRGSTIAVAYEQYF. CDR3 DNA: TGTGCCAGCAGCAGGGGGTCGACAATAGCGGTGGCCTACGAGCAGTACTTC.

This sequence joins TRBV7-6 and TRBJ2-5, with D possibly matching TRBD2 (6 bases). Germline assignment: CDR1 SGHVS and CDR2 FNYEAQ. Trimming took 8 bases from V and 5 from J, leaving 21 bases between them. CDR3 length equals 15 residues. CDR3 nucleotides: TGTGCCAGCGGGGGTCGTGGAGGGCGTGAGGAGACCCAGTACTTC. It codes for CASGGRGGREETQYF.

The chain links TRBV18 to TRBJ2-1, with 12 bases fitting TRBD2. Germline CDR1 is KGHSH and CDR2 is LQKENI. J lost 3 bases, V lost 4 bases, and 1 base had no gene match. The CDR3 spans 15 residues. CDR3 sequence (DNA): TGTGCCAGCTCACTACTAGCGGGGGGCTACAATGAGCAGTTCTTC. Protein product: CASSLLAGGYNEQFF.